This TCR beta chain appears in the sequencing data of a study of blood T cell repertoires in COVID-19. The repertoire was sequenced with immunoSEQ multiplex PCR; TCRdb's copy has only in-frame clones and lacks some. The sample consists of about 250,000 clones, about 80% of them appearing once. Germline assignment: CDR1 MGHRA and CDR2 YSYEKL. V lost 5 bases, J lost 7 bases, and 12 bases stayed unmatched. The CDR3 sequence is 18 residues long. Sequenced input: peripheral blood. V usage is TRBV4-1 and J usage is TRBJ1-6; 12 nucleotides line up with TRBD1. The TCR originated in an elderly man with acute or convalescent COVID-19. This CDR3 reads CASSSRDRGRNENSPLHF. The DNA for the CDR3 is TGCGCCAGCAGCTCTCGGGACAGGGGGCGCAACGAAAATTCACCCCTCCACTTT.